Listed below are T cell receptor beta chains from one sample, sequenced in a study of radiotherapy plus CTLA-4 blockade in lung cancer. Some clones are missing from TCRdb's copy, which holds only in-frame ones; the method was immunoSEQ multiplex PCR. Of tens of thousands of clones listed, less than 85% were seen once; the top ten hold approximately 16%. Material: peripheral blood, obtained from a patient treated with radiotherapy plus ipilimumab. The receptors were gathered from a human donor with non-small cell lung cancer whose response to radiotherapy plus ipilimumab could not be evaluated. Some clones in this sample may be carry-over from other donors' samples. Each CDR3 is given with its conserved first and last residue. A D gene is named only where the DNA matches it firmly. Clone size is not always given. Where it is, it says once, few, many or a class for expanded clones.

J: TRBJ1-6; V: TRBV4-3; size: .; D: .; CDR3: CASSQGVTAGSPLHF; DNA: TGCGCCAGCAGCCAAGGTGTAACCGCGGGGTCACCCCTCCACTTT
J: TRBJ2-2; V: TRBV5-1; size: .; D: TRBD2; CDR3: CASSLALAGTLGELFF; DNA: TGCGCCAGCAGCTTGGCTCTAGCGGGGACCCTGGGGGAGCTGTTTTTT
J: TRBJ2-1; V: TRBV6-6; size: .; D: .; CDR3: CASSYGRGASNEQFF; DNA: TGTGCCAGCAGTTACGGCCGGGGAGCCTCCAATGAGCAGTTCTTC
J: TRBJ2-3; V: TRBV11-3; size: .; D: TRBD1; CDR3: CASSLEGQNTDTQYF; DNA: TGTGCCAGCAGCTTAGAGGGACAGAACACAGATACGCAGTATTTT
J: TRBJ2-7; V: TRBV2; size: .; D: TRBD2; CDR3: CASRYLAGGSYEQYF; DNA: TGTGCCAGCAGGTATCTAGCGGGGGGTTCCTACGAGCAGTACTTC
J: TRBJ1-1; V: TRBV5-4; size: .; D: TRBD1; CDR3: CASRPGTANTEAFF; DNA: TGTGCCAGCAGGCCCGGGACAGCGAACACTGAAGCTTTCTTT
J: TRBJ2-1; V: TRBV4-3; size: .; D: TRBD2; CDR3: CASSKLAGSYNEQFF; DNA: TGCGCCAGCAGCAAGTTAGCGGGGTCCTACAATGAGCAGTTCTTC
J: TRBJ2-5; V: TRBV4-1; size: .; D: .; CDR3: CASSYALAETQYF; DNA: TGCGCCAGCAGCTATGCCCTGGCAGAGACCCAGTACTTC
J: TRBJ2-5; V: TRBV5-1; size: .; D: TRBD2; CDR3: CASSGGLADLAGETQYF; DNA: TGCGCCAGCAGCGGGGGACTAGCGGACCTAGCAGGAGAGACCCAGTACTTC
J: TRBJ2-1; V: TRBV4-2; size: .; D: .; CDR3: CASSQEQTYNEQFF; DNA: TGTGCCAGCAGCCAAGAACAGACCTACAATGAGCAGTTCTTC
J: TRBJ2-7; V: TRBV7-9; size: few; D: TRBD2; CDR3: CASSLGLAGGDEQYF; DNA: TGTGCCAGCAGCTTAGGGTTGGCGGGAGGAGACGAGCAGTACTTC
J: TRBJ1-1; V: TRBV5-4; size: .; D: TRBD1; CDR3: CASSLTGQGNTEAFF; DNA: TGTGCCAGCAGCTTGACCGGACAGGGGAACACTGAAGCTTTCTTT
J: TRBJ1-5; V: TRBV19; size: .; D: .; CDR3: CASEAWQGRNQPQHF; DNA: TGTGCCAGTGAAGCGTGGCAGGGCAGAAATCAGCCCCAGCATTTT
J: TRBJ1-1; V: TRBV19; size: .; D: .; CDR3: CASSTIRSRVTEAFF; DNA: TGTGCCAGTAGTACCATACGCTCGAGGGTAACTGAAGCTTTCTTT
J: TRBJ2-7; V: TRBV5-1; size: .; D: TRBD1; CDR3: CASSNSGTGIGEQYF; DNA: TGCGCCAGCAGCAACTCCGGGACAGGGATAGGCGAGCAGTACTTC
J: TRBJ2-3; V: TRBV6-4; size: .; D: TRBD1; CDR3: CASSDGQGDTDTQYF; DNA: TGTGCCAGCAGTGATGGACAGGGTGACACAGATACGCAGTATTTT
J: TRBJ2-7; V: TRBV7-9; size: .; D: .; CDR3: CASSLAQGSRAYEQYF; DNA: TGTGCCAGCAGCTTAGCCCAGGGGAGTAGGGCCTACGAGCAGTACTTC
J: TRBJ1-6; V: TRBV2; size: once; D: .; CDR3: CASSAGQDNSPLHF; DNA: TGTGCCAGCAGTGCTGGACAAGATAATTCACCCCTCCACTTT
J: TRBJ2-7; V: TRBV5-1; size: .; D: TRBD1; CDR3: CASSPRQGSGSYEQYF; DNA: TGCGCCAGCAGCCCACGACAGGGGTCGGGGTCCTACGAGCAGTACTTC
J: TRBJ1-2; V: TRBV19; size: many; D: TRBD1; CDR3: CASSTRDRLYGYTF; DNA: TGTGCCAGTAGTACCCGGGACAGGCTCTATGGCTACACCTTC
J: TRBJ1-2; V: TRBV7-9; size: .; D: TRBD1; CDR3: CASSPGTGTGYTF; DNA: TGTGCCAGCAGCCCCGGGACAGGGACTGGCTACACCTTC
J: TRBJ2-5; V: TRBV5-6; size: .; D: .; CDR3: CASSVQETQYF; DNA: TGTGCCAGCAGCGTCCAGGAGACCCAGTACTTC
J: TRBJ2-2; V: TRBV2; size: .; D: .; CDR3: CASSVGARTGELFF; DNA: TGTGCCAGCAGTGTAGGGGCGCGAACCGGGGAGCTGTTTTTT
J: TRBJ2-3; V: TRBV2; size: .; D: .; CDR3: CASNPSRGTDTQYF; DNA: TGTGCCAGCAATCCATCGAGGGGCACAGATACGCAGTATTTT
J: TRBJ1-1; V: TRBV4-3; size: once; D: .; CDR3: CASSQAGNRNTEAFF; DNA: TGCGCCAGCAGCCAAGCAGGGAACCGGAACACTGAAGCTTTCTTT
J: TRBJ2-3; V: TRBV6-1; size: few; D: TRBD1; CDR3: CASSEYVRGLTDTQYF; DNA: TGTGCCAGCAGTGAATATGTAAGGGGGCTTACAGATACGCAGTATTTT
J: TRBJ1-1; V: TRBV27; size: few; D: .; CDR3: CASSLSGGATTEAFF; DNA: TGTGCCAGCAGTTTATCAGGAGGTGCAACCACCGAAGCTTTCTTT
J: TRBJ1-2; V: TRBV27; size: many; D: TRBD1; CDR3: CASSLWTGDGYTF; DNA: TGTGCCAGCAGCCTTTGGACAGGGGATGGCTACACCTTC
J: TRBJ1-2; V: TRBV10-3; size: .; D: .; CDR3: CAISSPGSSYGYTF; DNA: TGTGCCATCAGTTCCCCCGGGAGCAGCTATGGCTACACCTTC
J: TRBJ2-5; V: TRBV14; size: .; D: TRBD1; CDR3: CASNRGQGQTQYF; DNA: TGTGCCAGCAACAGGGGACAGGGCCAGACCCAGTACTTC
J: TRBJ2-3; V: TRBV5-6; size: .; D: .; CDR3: CASSLWDTYTDTQYF; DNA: TGTGCCAGCAGCCTCTGGGACACGTACACAGATACGCAGTATTTT
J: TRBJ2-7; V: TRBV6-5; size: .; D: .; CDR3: CASSYRQGFTYF; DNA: TGTGCCAGCAGTTACCGCCAGGGGTTTACGTACTTC
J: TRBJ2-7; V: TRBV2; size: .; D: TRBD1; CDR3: CASNPGTGSNEQYF; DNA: TGTGCCAGCAATCCGGGGACAGGGAGCAACGAGCAGTACTTC
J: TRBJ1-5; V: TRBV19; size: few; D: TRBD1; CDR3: CASMRTGLSNQPQHF; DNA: TGTGCCAGTATGAGGACAGGGCTTAGCAATCAGCCCCAGCATTTT
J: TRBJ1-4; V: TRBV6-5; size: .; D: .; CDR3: CASSYQDSNGEKLFF; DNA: TGTGCCAGCAGTTACCAGGACAGTAATGGTGAAAAACTGTTTTTT
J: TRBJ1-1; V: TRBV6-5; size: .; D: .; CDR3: CASSELRGGEAFF; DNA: TGTGCCAGCAGTGAATTAAGGGGTGGTGAAGCTTTCTTT
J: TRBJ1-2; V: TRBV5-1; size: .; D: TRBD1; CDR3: CASSVGTGEGYTF; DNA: TGCGCCAGCAGCGTCGGGACAGGGGAAGGCTACACCTTC
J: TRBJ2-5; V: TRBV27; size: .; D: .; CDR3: CASSPLKRSYKETQYF; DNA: TGTGCCAGCAGTCCCCTTAAGCGGTCTTATAAAGAGACCCAGTACTTC
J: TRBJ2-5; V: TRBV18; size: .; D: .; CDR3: CASSGGARETQYF; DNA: TGTGCCAGCTCCGGCGGGGCGAGGGAGACCCAGTACTTC
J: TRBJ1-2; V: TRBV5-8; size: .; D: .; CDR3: CASSLRVGSGYTF; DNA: TGTGCCAGCAGCCTTAGGGTCGGGAGTGGCTACACCTTC
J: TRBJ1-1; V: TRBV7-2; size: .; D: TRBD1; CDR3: CASSLGGTGKGLEAFF; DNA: TGTGCCAGCAGCTTAGGTGGGACAGGGAAAGGTCTTGAAGCTTTCTTT
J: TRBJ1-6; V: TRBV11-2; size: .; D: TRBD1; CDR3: CASSLGQFNSPLHF; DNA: TGTGCCAGCAGCTTGGGACAGTTTAATTCACCCCTCCACTTT
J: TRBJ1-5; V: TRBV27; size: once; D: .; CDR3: CASSDRDQPQHF; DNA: TGTGCCAGCAGTGATCGGGATCAGCCCCAGCATTTT
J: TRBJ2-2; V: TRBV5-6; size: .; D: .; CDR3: CASSQSQGWENTGELFF; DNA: TGTGCCAGCAGCCAATCACAGGGTTGGGAAAACACCGGGGAGCTGTTTTTT
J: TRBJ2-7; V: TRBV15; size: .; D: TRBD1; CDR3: CATSRDPSPTGAYEQYF; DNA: TGTGCCACCAGCAGAGATCCCTCCCCTACAGGGGCCTACGAGCAGTACTTC
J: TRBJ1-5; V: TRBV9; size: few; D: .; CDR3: CASSVEQNSNQPQHF; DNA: TGTGCCAGCAGCGTAGAACAGAATAGCAATCAGCCCCAGCATTTT
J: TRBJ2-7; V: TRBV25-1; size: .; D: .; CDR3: CASKRGIPFYWSEQYF; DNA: TGTGCCAGCAAAAGGGGTATCCCATTTTATTGGTCCGAGCAGTACTTC
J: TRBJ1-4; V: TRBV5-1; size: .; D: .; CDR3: CASSKQGDTTNEKLFF; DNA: TGCGCCAGCAGCAAACAGGGAGATACAACTAATGAAAAACTGTTTTTT
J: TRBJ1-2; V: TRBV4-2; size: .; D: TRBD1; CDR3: CASSQDDRGYGYTF; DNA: TGTGCCAGCAGCCAAGACGACAGGGGCTATGGCTACACCTTC
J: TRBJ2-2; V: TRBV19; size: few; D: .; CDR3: CALSRGPGNTGELFF; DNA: TGTGCCTTATCCCGAGGGCCGGGAAACACCGGGGAGCTGTTTTTT
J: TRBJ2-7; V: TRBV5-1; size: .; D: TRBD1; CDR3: CASSDHRGLDEQYF; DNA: TGCGCCAGCAGCGACCACAGGGGGCTCGACGAGCAGTACTTC
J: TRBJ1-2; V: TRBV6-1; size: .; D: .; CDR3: CASKTRQLQNYGYTF; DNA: TGTGCCAGCAAAACTCGACAACTTCAAAACTATGGCTACACCTTC
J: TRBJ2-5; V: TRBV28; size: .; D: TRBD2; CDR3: CASRRTSGGAQETQYF; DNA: TGTGCCAGCAGACGGACTAGCGGGGGGGCACAAGAGACCCAGTACTTC
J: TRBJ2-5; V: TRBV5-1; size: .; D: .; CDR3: CASSLATIQETQYF; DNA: TGCGCCAGCAGCTTGGCGACTATCCAAGAGACCCAGTACTTC
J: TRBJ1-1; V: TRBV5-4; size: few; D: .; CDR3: CASSLFRAEAFF; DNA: TGTGCCAGCAGCTTGTTCAGGGCTGAAGCTTTCTTT
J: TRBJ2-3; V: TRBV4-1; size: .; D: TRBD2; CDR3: CASRITSGRTDTQYF; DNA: TGCGCCAGCAGGATCACTAGCGGCCGCACAGATACGCAGTATTTT